The source of this T cell receptor (beta chain) is a study of long-term antiretroviral therapy in people with HIV. The CDR3 spans 12 residues. Trimming took off 3 bases at V and 5 bases at J, with 5 bases between the two ends. Looked up from germline, CDR1 is SGHVS and CDR2 is FQNEAQ. Inclusion required at least two post-ART and at least one pre-ART PBMC samples. In the United States, treatment was given to all participants with HIV. This was the immunoSEQ v3.0 assay at survey level. Assay used: immunoSEQ multiplex PCR; TCRdb lists only in-frame clones, some missing. The sample lists 30,000 to 40,000 clones, 83% occurring once. Study-level points and caveats: Subsequent to ART, diversity was augmented yet persisted below that of transplant donor controls. Repertoires from HIV showed CDR3 length ranges narrower than those of controls.

As for this clone: Its antigen is unknown.

The chain uses TRBV7-8 and TRBJ2-1; D is possibly TRBD1 or TRBD2 (5 bases each). Sequences were derived from unsorted PBMCs, sampled 0.4 years before starting antiretroviral therapy. The source of this sequence is a man aged 18 to 29 with HIV. CDR3 residues: CASSLGDNEQFF. The CDR3 coding sequence is TGTGCCAGCAGCTTGGGGGACAATGAGCAGTTCTTC.